The entry below describes one T cell receptor beta chain. Its antigen is not known. The sample comes from a study of CD8 T cells in Susac syndrome. It was with random hexamers that about 0.45 to 1 ug RNA was reverse transcribed. Each CDR3 protein gets one entry after TCRdb re-called the immunoSEQ multiplex PCR reads with MiXCR. The sample carries around 130,000 distinct CDR3 sequences, roughly 80% recorded once. Whole-study results and caveats: TCR sequencing and HLA analysis covered a relatively small number of individuals.

TEMRA cells were FACS-enriched, with CD8+ and CD4+ T cells isolated negatively. In germline, CDR1 is MNHEY, CDR2 SMNVEV (reference sequence). This CDR3 comprises 16 residues. V was pared by 6 bases and J by 0 bases, with 15 bases between. What was sequenced was CD8+ T cells from PBMCs. The source of this sequence is a human donor with multiple sclerosis. The chain joins TRBV27 to TRBJ2-1, with D perhaps TRBD2 (5 bases). The CDR3 loop is CASSSYSASSYNEQFF. CDR3 bases: TGTGCCAGCAGCTCGTATAGCGCCAGCTCCTACAATGAGCAGTTCTTC.